This T cell receptor beta chain was sequenced for a study of radiotherapy plus CTLA-4 blockade in lung cancer. On the study more broadly: Objective responses were observed in more than 15% of patients, and disease control was achieved by 30% to 35%.

Clones were sequenced by immunoSEQ multiplex PCR, and TCRdb holds only the in-frame ones, with some missing. The table lists about 51,000 clones, around 79% of them singletons, with about 9% in the top ten. The length of the CDR3 is 13 residues. After removal of 4 bases from V and 4 bases from J, the junction contained 4 bases not matched to a gene. Germline CDR1 SQVTM, CDR2 ANQGSEA. About this clone: The same CDR3 also results from other DNA sequences found in this sample.

V is TRBV29-1 and J is TRBJ1-5; 7 bases agree with TRBD1. The sample consisted of peripheral blood, taken from a patient treated with radiotherapy plus ipilimumab. The sequence came from a human donor with non-small cell lung cancer who had a complete response to radiotherapy plus ipilimumab. The CDR3 nucleotides read TGCAGCGTTGGGGACAGCGTTAATCAGCCCCAGCATTTT. As protein: CSVGDSVNQPQHF.